Each of the 12 T cell receptor beta chains below was sequenced from the same sample in a study of tumor-infiltrating lymphocytes in localized non-small cell lung cancer. Some clones are missing from TCRdb's copy, which holds only in-frame ones; the method was immunoSEQ multiplex PCR. The data hold some 17,000 clones, with roughly four fifths observed a single time. Sequenced sample: lung tumor tissue. These receptors all come from a human donor with non-small cell lung cancer.

The chain recombines TRBV5-1 with TRBJ2-5; D might be TRBD1 (6 bases). The CDR3 has 15 residues. The germline V gene has CDR1 SGHRS and CDR2 YFSETQ. The V end lost 3 bases, the J end lost 7 bases, and 19 bases lay between the germline ends. CDR3 DNA sequence: TGCGCCAGCAGCTCTATGGGGGCAGGGGAAGGGACCCAGTACTTC. Translating it yields CASSSMGAGEGTQYF.

This clone was detected once. The gene calls are TRBV19 and TRBJ1-1, with a possible D match to TRBD1 (5 bases). The ends were cut back, 3 bases at V and 1 base at J, with 9 bases in the middle. Germline V gives CDR1 LNHDA, CDR2 SQIVND (reference sequence). The CDR3 has 14 residues. The CDR3 reads CASSIRGKNTEAFF. The CDR3 nucleotides read TGTGCCAGTAGTATTCGGGGGAAGAACACTGAAGCTTTCTTT.

V gene TRBV2 combines with J gene TRBJ2-2; TRBD1 matches at 7 bases. V trimming: 3 bases; J trimming: 5 bases; junction bases outside the gene matches: 3. CDR1 is SNHLY and CDR2 is FYNNEI in the germline V gene. The CDR3 extends over 14 amino acids. The DNA of the CDR3 is TGTGCCAGCAGTGACAGGGGGTATACCGGGGAGCTGTTTTTT. Its protein product is CASSDRGYTGELFF.

The V and J genes are TRBV11-3 and TRBJ2-1, with D possibly called TRBD1 or TRBD2 (6 bases each). The germline gives CDR1 SGHNT, CDR2 YENEEA. This CDR3 has 14 amino acids. Trimming left V 1 base short and J 6 bases short, with 10 bases between. CDR3 in DNA: TGTGCCAGCAGCTTAGGCGAGGGGGGCAATGAGCAGTTCTTC. It specifies CASSLGEGGNEQFF.

By frequency in the sample, this clone is medium-sized. The chain employs TRBV4-2 and TRBJ2-4, with D hard to call. This CDR3 region has 14 residues. The germline CDR1 and CDR2 sequences are LGHNA and YNFKEQ. Trimming left V 0 bases short and J 7 bases short, with 10 bases between. CDR3 amino acids: CASSQDRLDNIQYF. The CDR3 DNA sequence: TGTGCCAGCAGCCAAGACAGGCTGGACAACATTCAGTACTTC.

This rearrangement joins TRBV10-3 to TRBJ2-5; D not certain. The CDR3 contains 13 residues. Germline V lookup: CDR1 ENHRY, CDR2 SYGVKD. V was pared by 4 bases and J by 1 base, with 7 bases between. DNA for the CDR3: TGTGCCATCAGTGCTGCAGGCCAAGAGACCCAGTACTTC. Protein: CAISAAGQETQYF.

The V gene is TRBV2, the J gene TRBJ2-3, with D maybe TRBD2 (6 bases). CDR1 is SNHLY, CDR2 FYNNEI, per germline. This CDR3 is built from 16 residues. The V and J ends lost 6 bases and 0 bases respectively, with 16 bases between them. The CDR3 here is CASREPAGSSTDTQYF. The CDR3 nucleotides are TGTGCCAGCAGGGAGCCTGCGGGGAGTAGCACAGATACGCAGTATTTT.

The V gene is TRBV6-5, the J gene TRBJ2-5; no firm D call. V lost 4 bases and J 5 bases, leaving 5 bases between the germline ends. The CDR3 consists of 11 residues. Germline V CDR1 and CDR2: MNHEY, SVGAGI. In nucleotides, the CDR3 is TGTGCCAGCAGTTTGGGGGAGACCCAGTACTTC. It is translated as CASSLGETQYF.

This chain connects TRBV6-5 to TRBJ2-5; 7 positions match TRBD2. Germline CDR1 MNHEY, CDR2 SVGAGI. Trimming took 6 bases from V and 11 from J; bases not matched to a gene: 15. The CDR3 totals 14 residues. CDR3 region: CASRLRAGVREQYF. The CDR3 bases are TGTGCCAGCAGACTCAGGGCGGGAGTGCGAGAGCAGTACTTC.

Only one count was recorded for this clone. V usage is TRBV10-3 and J usage is TRBJ2-3; 7 bases fit TRBD1. There are 14 residues in the CDR3. In germline, CDR1 is ENHRY, CDR2 SYGVKD. Trimming took 8 bases from V and 0 from J; bases not matched to a gene: 5. The DNA for the CDR3 is TGTGCCATCCGGACAGGCACTAGCACAGATACGCAGTATTTT. Translating gives CAIRTGTSTDTQYF.

The chain carries TRBV18 and TRBJ2-2; D is unclear. The CDR3 loop spans 17 amino acids. Trimming left V 1 base short and J 0 bases short, with 12 bases between. Germline V CDR1 and CDR2: KGHSH, LQKENI. This CDR3 reads CASSPRRHSANTGELFF. DNA of the CDR3: TGTGCCAGCTCACCACGACGCCACAGCGCGAACACCGGGGAGCTGTTTTTT.

The chain links TRBV4-1 to TRBJ2-7; TRBD2 agrees at 11 bases. The germline V gene has CDR1 MGHRA and CDR2 YSYEKL. There are 17 residues in the CDR3. Unmatched junction bases numbered 6, after V lost 2 bases and J lost 0 bases. DNA for the CDR3: TGCGCCAGCAGCCAAACACATACTAGCGGGAGCTCCTACGAGCAGTACTTC. Translated, it gives CASSQTHTSGSSYEQYF.